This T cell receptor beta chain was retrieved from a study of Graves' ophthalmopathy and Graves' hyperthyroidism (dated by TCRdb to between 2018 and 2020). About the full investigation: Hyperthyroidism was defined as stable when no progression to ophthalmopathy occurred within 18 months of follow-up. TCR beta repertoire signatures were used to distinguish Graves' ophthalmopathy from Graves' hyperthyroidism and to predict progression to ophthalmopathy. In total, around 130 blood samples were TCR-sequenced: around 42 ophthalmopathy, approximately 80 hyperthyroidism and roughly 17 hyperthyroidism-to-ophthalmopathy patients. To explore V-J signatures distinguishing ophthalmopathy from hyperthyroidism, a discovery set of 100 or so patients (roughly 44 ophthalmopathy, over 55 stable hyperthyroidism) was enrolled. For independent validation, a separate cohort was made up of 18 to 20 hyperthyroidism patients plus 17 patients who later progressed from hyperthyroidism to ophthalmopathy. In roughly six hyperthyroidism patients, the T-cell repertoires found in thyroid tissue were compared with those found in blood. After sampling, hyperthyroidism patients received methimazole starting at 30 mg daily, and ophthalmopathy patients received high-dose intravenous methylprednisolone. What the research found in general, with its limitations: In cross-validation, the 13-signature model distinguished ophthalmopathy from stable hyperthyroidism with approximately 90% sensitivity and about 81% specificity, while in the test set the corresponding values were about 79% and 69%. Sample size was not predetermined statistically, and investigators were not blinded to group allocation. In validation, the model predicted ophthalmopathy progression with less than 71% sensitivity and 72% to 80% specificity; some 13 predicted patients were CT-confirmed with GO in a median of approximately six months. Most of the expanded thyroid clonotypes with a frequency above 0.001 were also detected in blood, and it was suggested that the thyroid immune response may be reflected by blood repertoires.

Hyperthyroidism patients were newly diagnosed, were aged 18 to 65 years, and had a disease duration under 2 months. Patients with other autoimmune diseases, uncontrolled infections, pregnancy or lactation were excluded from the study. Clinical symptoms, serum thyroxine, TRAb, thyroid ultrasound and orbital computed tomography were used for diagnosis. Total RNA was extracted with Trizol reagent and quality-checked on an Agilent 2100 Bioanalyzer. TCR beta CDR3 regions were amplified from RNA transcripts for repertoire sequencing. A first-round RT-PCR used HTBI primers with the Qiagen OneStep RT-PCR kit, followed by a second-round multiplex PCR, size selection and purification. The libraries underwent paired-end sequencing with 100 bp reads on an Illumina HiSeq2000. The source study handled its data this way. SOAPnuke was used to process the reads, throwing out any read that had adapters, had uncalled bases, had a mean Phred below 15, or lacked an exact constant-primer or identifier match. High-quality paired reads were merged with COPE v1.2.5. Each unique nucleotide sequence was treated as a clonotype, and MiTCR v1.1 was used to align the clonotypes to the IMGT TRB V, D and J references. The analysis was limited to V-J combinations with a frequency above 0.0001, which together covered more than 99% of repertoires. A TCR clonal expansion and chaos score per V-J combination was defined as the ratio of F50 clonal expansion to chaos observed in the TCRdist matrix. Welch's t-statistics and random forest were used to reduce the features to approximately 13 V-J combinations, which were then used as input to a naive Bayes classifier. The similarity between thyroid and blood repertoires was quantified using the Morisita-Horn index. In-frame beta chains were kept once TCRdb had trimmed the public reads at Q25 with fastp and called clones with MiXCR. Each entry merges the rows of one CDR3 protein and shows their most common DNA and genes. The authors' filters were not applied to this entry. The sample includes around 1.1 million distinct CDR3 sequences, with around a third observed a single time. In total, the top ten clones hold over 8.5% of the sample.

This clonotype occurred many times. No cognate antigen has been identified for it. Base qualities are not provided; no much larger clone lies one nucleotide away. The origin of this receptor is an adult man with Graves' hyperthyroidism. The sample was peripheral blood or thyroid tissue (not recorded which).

Here is the DNA: TGCAGTGCTATCCAGGGGACGGGAAAACTGTTTTTT. This codes for CSAIQGTGKLFF. The V and J segments used are TRBV20-1 and TRBJ1-4, and perhaps TRBD1 as D gene, on 6 matching bases. The CDR3 numbers 12 residues from cysteine through phenylalanine. Only the CDR3 portion is preserved as DNA: 36 bases, with reading frame beginning at the first base. The germline V gene (reference sequence) provides CDR1 DFQATT and CDR2 SNEGSKA. The V end loses 4 bases and the J end loses 10 bases, and a stretch of 13 bases separates them.